This T cell receptor (beta chain) was recorded in a study of blood T cell repertoires in COVID-19. Study information: Whether acute or convalescent, the COVID-19 samples came from the United States, Italy and Spain. PBMCs, B-cell-depleted T cells, or T cells provided the cDNA or gDNA that made up the material.

Per the study methods: Estimation of nucleated cell counts relied on the amplification of reference gene primers. Repertoires were generated with immunoSEQ multiplex PCR, while TCRdb's copy carries only in-frame clones and drops some. Clonal size and the V and J genes are those of that table, whereas D and trimming came from the DNA. The repertoire has roughly 330,000 clones, around four fifths of them found once; the top ten carry around 1.2%. This CDR3 is 17 amino acids long. J was trimmed by 0 bases and V by 2 bases; bases with no gene match: 5. Germline loops: CDR1 MGHRA, CDR2 YSYEKL. This receptor was obtained from a woman aged 50 to 60 with acute or convalescent COVID-19. Sequencing was carried out using peripheral blood. The genes are TRBV4-1 and TRBJ2-2, with 8 bases identical to TRBD1. For the CDR3, the DNA is TGCGCCAGCAGCCAACCCCAGGGGGCGCCGAACACCGGGGAGCTGTTTTTT. It specifies CASSQPQGAPNTGELFF.